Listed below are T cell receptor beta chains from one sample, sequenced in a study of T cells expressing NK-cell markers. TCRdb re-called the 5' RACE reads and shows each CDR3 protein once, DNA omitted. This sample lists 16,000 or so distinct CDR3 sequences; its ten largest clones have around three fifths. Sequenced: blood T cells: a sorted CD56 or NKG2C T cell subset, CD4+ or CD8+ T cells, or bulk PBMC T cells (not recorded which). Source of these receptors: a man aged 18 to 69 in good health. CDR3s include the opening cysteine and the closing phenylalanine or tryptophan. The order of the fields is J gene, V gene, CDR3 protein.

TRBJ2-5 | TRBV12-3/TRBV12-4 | CASSVRGGKETQYF
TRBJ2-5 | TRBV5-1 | CASSLDGSGRYQYF
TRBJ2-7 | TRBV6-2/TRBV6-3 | CASSSGTSGYSSYEQYF
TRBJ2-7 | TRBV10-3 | CAINDRASYEQYF
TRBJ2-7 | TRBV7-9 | CASSLAGTESAEQYF
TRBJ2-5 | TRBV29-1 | CSVEPWGAETQYF
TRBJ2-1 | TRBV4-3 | CASSQEGGFWRSSYNEQFF
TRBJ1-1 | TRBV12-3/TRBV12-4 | CASRTGGGFGTEAFF
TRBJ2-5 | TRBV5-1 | CASSVGQLETQYF
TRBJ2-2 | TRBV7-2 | CASSPLQHTGELFF
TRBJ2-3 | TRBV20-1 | CSAGTSGGYTDTQYF
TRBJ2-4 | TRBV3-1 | CASRPASSLAKNIQYF
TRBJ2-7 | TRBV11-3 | CASSLDQTSTEQYF
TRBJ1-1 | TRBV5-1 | CASRYGGENTEAFF
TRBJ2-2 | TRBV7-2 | CASSFGGINTGELFF
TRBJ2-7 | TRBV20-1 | CSARVFGTGDYEQYF
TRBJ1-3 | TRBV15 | CATSRTFMGSRGNTIYF
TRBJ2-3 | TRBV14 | CASSLQTWGKADTQYF
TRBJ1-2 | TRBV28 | CASSSTGVGFYGYTF
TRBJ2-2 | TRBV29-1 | CSVGTGQITGELFF
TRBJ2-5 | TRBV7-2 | CASSLVGFETQYF
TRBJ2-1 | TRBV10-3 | CAISESTGQGIGDEQFF
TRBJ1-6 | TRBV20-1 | CSATAGGGSPLHF
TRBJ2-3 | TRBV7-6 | CASSPRVAGAPTDTQYF
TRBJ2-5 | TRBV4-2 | CASSQDRQGQETQYF
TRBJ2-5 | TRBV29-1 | CSVSGGYRETQYF
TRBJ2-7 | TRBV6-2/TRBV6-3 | CASKTGETYEQYF
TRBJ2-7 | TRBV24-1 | CATSAGHEQYF
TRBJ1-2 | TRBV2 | CASSDRGQSYGYTF
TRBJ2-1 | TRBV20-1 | CSARGLAGGKYNEQFF
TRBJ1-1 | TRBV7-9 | CASSLEGTVNTEAFF
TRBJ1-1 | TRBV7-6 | CASSQDRNTEAFF
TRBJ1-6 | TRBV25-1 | CASSEFRSGVNSPLHF
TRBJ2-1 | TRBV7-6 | CASSPARGSGGNEQFF
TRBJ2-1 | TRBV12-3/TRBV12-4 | CASTLRRGSYNEQFF
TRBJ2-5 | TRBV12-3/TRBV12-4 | CASSPTLRGGQETQYF
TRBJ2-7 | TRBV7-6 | CASSFSLAGVDEQYF
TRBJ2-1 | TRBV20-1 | CSARDRSGLLTGEQFF
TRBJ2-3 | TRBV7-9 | CASSPGEFLTDTQYF
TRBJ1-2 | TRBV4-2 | CASSQGTGYGYTF
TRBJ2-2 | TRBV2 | CASTSGYSGGELFF
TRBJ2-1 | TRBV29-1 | CSVEQAGVGTYNEQFF
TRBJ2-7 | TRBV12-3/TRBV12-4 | CASSLQAYYEQYF
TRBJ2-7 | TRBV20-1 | CSALQGSYEQYF
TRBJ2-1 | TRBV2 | CASSEAGGAYNEQFF
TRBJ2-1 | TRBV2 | CASSDRAGDNEQFF
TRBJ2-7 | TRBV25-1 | CASSRDQGAYEQYF
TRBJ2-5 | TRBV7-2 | CASSLSGRGRETQYF
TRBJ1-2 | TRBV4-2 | CASSSPGQGDYGYTF
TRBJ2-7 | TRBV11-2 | CASSLDLGAVSYREQYF
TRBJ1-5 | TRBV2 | CASSGTGGQPQHF
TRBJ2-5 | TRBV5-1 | CASSHGRETQYF
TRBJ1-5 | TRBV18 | CASSSGTPVSQPQHF
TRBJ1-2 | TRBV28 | CASTSREPTGGNYGYTF
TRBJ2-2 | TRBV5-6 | CASSFWGTGELFF